This TCR beta chain was found in a study of cytomegalovirus exposure and HLA in healthy donors. On this clone: No antigen is known for it.

General observations from the study: CMV serostatus was the only recorded immune exposure for donors. Reportedly, fewer N-insertions than the 666-donor mean appeared in an Asian-associated ancestry cluster in a later analysis. Among TCR beta chains, those listed as cytomegalovirus-associated numbered approximately 150.

The CDR3 is made up of 14 amino acids. Losses at the gene ends were 6 bases for V and 8 bases for J; bases not matched to a gene: 9. Germline V gives CDR1 MNHEY, CDR2 SMNVEV (reference sequence). PCR primers comprised 60 Vbeta and 13 Jbeta primers. Repertoires were generated with immunoSEQ multiplex PCR, while TCRdb's copy carries only in-frame clones and drops some. The sample has about 140,000 clones, 76% seen once; the top ten hold around 3%. The sequence derives from a middle-aged man in good health and CMV-seronegative. The chain joins TRBV27 to TRBJ1-4; TRBD1 matches 7 bases. Sequencing was done on a sample of PBMCs. The CDR3 here is CASSRDRVGEKLFF. The CDR3 DNA reads TGTGCCAGCAGCCGGGACAGAGTAGGCGAAAAACTGTTTTTT.